This T cell receptor beta chain emerged from a study of a mutant IDH1 vaccine in newly diagnosed glioma (TCRdb year 2021). Study-level background: Vaccination was initiated 4-6 weeks after radiotherapy alone, or concurrently with temozolomide cycles in the chemotherapy-containing groups. Prior to enrollment, patients had been given standard therapy consisting of radiotherapy alone, temozolomide alone, or radiochemotherapy with temozolomide, with the combination given to most patients. Of the 32 patients who were treated, about 62% were male and approximately 40% were female, and the mean age was about 40 years. Visit V12 was the week-35 safety follow-up and visit V13 was the week-47 end of study. Peripheral blood was drawn at six visits: V03 (baseline), V05, V07, V10, V12 and V13. Longitudinal TCRB deep sequencing was performed for approximately 24 treated patients wherever samples were available for exploratory analyses. Findings and caveats that apply to the study as a whole: Availability determined which PBMC samples were chosen for TCRB deep sequencing. Changes in the top peripheral T cell clonotypes picked up by TCRB sequencing did not appear to be linked to pseudoprogression. Vaccine-induced immune responses across multiple MHC alleles were detected in about 92% of patients. It was noted by the authors that analyses of patient blood samples could not be reproduced owing to sample limitations.

Worth noting for this clone: The antigen this receptor binds is unknown. No base quality information exists; no much larger clone differs at one position.

The time point label, read with the paper, signifies: week 47, end of study. Each vaccine dose, consisting of 300 ug of a 20-mer mutant IDH1 peptide in Montanide, was administered subcutaneously with topical imiquimod. Eight vaccinations were administered to patients in weeks 1, 3, 5, 7, 11, 15, 19 and 23, corresponding to visits V03 through V10. All donors had newly diagnosed IDH1-mutant astrocytomas of WHO grade 3 or 4 that showed loss of nuclear ATRX. The samples were drawn from NOA16, a multicentre, single-arm, open-label phase I trial in Germany that tested a mutant IDH1 peptide vaccine in humans for the first time. Genomic DNA for TCRB sequencing was isolated from EDTA blood with the DNeasy Blood and Tissue Kit. The receptor library was made with the immunoSEQ multiplex PCR assay. Rearranged TCR beta chain sequences were amplified with the hsTCRB Kit following the manufacturer's protocol. Sequencing of TCRB libraries was carried out on an Illumina MiSeq. Per the authors' processing: Demultiplexing, trimming and gene mapping were performed with the kit vendor's proprietary platform. TCRdb stores this immuneACCESS table with in-frame sequences only. Part of the clones is absent; in the studies checked, under half of the shortfall reflects unresolved V genes, and no reason is known for the rest. That table gives V, J and clone size, and the DNA gave D and trimming. The sample has 90,000 to 100,000 clones on record, 89% of them singletons. The ten largest clones capture roughly 0.81% of the sample.

The CDR3 sequence holds 13 residues, the cysteine and phenylalanine included. Of the read, only the CDR3 DNA is kept; its 39 bases are in frame from base 1. The junction shows trimming of 5 bases on V and 8 bases on J, plus 12 bases between the germline ends. From the germline V gene (reference sequence), CDR1 is LNHDA and CDR2 is SQIVND. The starting material was PBMCs, obtained from a glioma patient whose treatment included an IDH1 peptide vaccine. The sequence was collected from a woman aged 45-59 years with glioma. The chain was built from TRBV19 and TRBJ1-4, with no D gene named confidently. In nucleotides, the sequence is TGTGCCAGTAGTCGGGGAAAACGCGAAAAACTGTTTTTT. Protein translation: CASSRGKREKLFF.